The 9 T cell receptor beta chains below were found in one sample sequenced in a study of Tregs in tolerant kidney transplant recipients. The repertoire was sequenced with immunoSEQ multiplex PCR; TCRdb's copy has only in-frame clones and lacks some. Recorded for this sample: about 52,000 clones. The starting material was CD4+ T cells from blood, obtained before the transplant. The receptors come from a human donor who received a combined kidney and bone marrow transplant.

On this clone itself: From the germline J gene comes the end of the CDR3, since the read stops 3 residues before it. The chain carries TRBV2 and TRBJ2-3, with 7 positions matching TRBD2. The J segment lost 5 bases and the V segment lost 1 base, leaving 6 bases of the junction unmatched. The germline V gene encodes CDR1 SNHLY and CDR2 FYNNEI. The CDR3 spans 15 residues. CDR3 bases read: TGTGCCAGCAGTGAAGGGCTAGCGGAAGTAGATACG. Translated: CASSEGLAEVDT. The full CDR3 protein is CASSEGLAEVDTQYF.

About this clone itself: The sequence runs out 3 residues before the end of the CDR3; the remainder is reconstructed from the germline J gene. This chain connects TRBV5-3 to TRBJ1-2; maybe TRBD1 (6 bases). TRBV5-3 is given ORF status, its function remaining uncertain. The CDR3 sequence is 16 residues long. Trimming pared 4 bases from V and 7 bases from J, leaving 23 bases between. CDR3 protein: CARSTRASGARCGYTF. Partial CDR3 DNA: TGTGCCAGAAGCACCCGAGCGTCAGGGGCGCGGTGTGGC.

As concerns this clone: The sequenced fragment ends 3 residues before the CDR3 boundary, so the rest is inferred from the germline J gene. The chain uses TRBV29-1 and TRBJ1-3; TRBD1 might be the D (6 bases). Per the germline V gene, CDR1 is SQVTM and CDR2 is ANQGSEA. Trimming removed 5 bases at V and 4 bases at J, with 9 bases between. CDR3 length: 12 amino acids. The sequenced CDR3 bases are TGCAGCGTTTGGGGGCAGGGAAACACC. Its protein is CSVWGQGNT. The whole CDR3 sequence is CSVWGQGNTIYF. The full variable domain, rest sourced from reference TRBV29-1 and TRBJ1-3, is SAVISQKPSRDICQRGTSLTIQCQVDSQVTMMFWYRQQPGQSLTLIATANQGSEATYESGFVIDKFPISRPNLTFSTLTVSNMSPEDSSIYLCSVWGQGNTIYFGEGSWLTVV.

Worth noting for this clone: The read finishes 3 residues shy of the CDR3 end, and the germline J gene is used to complete it. The chain uses TRBV7-2 and TRBJ1-2; TRBD1 agrees at 9 bases. The trim removed 3 bases at V and 6 bases at J, leaving 8 bases unmatched. The CDR3 consists of 15 residues. CDR1 and CDR2 from the germline V gene are SGHTA and FQGNSA. CDR3 DNA, as far as it was read: TGTGCCAGCAGCTTTACAGGGGGCGGAGGAGATGGC. This translates into CASSFTGGGGDG. The entire CDR3 sequence reads CASSFTGGGGDGYTF.

As to this clone: The read ends 3 residues early relative to the CDR3; the germline J gene fills the gap. V and J are TRBV19 and TRBJ1-5; D is unclear. Trimming took off 6 bases at V and 0 bases at J, with 12 bases between the two ends. The CDR3 is made up of 15 amino acids. In germline, CDR1 is LNHDA, CDR2 SQIVND (reference sequence). Incomplete CDR3 DNA: TGTGCCAGTAGGGTTGCGGTTTATAGCAATCAGCCC. This codes for CASRVAVYSNQP. The whole CDR3 reads CASRVAVYSNQPQHF. Looking up the rest from reference TRBV19 and TRBJ1-5 gives the full variable domain: DGGITQSPKYLFRKEGQNVTLSCEQNLNHDAMYWYRQDPGQGLRLIYYSQIVNDFQKGDIAEGYSVSREKKESFPLTVTSAQKNPTAFYLCASRVAVYSNQPQHFGDGTRLSIL.

Concerning this clone: The sequenced fragment ends 3 residues before the CDR3 boundary, so the rest is inferred from the germline J gene. The genes are TRBV18 and TRBJ2-7, with 8 positions matching TRBD1. Germline trimming cut 5 bases from V and 2 bases from J; bases unmatched to any gene: 8. The CDR3 covers 15 residues. CDR1 KGHSH and CDR2 LQKENI come from the germline V gene. The DNA read from the CDR3 is TGTGCCAGCTCAGCTCAGGGGGCAGGAACCTACGAG. Its translation: CASSAQGAGTYE. The complete CDR3 protein is CASSAQGAGTYEQYF.

Of note for this clone: The read ends 3 residues shy of where the CDR3 ends; the end is completed using the germline J gene. The rearrangement joins TRBV2 to TRBJ1-3, with D possibly TRBD1 on 5 matching bases. CDR3 length equals 12 residues. Germline V CDR1 and CDR2: SNHLY, FYNNEI. V was shortened by 8 bases and J by 1 base, with 6 bases between the two germline ends. CDR3 in amino acids: CASQGSGNTIYF. Partial CDR3 DNA: TGTGCCAGCCAGGGATCTGGAAACACC.

Concerning this clone itself: The CDR3 extends 3 residues past the end of the read, so its final part is completed from the germline J gene. This chain joins TRBV30 and TRBJ1-3; no clear D gene. This CDR3 has 12 residues. Germline loops: CDR1 GTSNPN, CDR2 SVGIG (reference sequence). The covered CDR3 bases are TGTGGAACCGGTCTCTCTGGAAACACC. Translation: CGTGLSGNT. The full CDR3 reads CGTGLSGNTIYF.

As to this clone: The read ends 3 residues early relative to the CDR3; the germline J gene fills the gap. This sequence joins TRBV7-9 and TRBJ2-1; 11 bases are shared with TRBD2. In germline, CDR1 is SEHNR, CDR2 FQNEAQ (reference sequence). Trimming cost V 4 bases and J 6 bases; bases outside gene matches: 5. This CDR3 has 15 amino acids. CDR3 residues: CASSSLAGGTNEQFF. The CDR3 bases that were read are TGTGCCAGCAGCTCTCTAGCGGGAGGTACCAATGAG.